The clone carrying this T cell receptor beta chain has just a few counts. The entirety of the isolated RNA underwent reverse transcription, so expressed TCRB transcripts were sequenced. Using immunoSEQ multiplex PCR, the repertoire was profiled, and TCRdb retains in-frame clones only, with some absent. The sample consists of around 430,000 clones, roughly 30% of them appearing once. The record originates from a study of beta chain features in type 1 diabetes. The J segment lost 8 bases and the V segment lost 3 bases, leaving 6 bases of the junction unmatched. The germline CDR1 and CDR2 sequences are KGHSH and LQKENI. The CDR3 length is 14 residues.

This receptor was identified in a man between 18 and 35 years old in good health. The V call is TRBV18, the J call TRBJ2-1; TRBD1 matches at 8 bases. The sequencing input was naive CD4+ T cells from blood. The CDR3 bases are TGTGCCAGCTCACCTCTAAGGACAGGGTATGAGCAGTTCTTC. As protein: CASSPLRTGYEQFF.